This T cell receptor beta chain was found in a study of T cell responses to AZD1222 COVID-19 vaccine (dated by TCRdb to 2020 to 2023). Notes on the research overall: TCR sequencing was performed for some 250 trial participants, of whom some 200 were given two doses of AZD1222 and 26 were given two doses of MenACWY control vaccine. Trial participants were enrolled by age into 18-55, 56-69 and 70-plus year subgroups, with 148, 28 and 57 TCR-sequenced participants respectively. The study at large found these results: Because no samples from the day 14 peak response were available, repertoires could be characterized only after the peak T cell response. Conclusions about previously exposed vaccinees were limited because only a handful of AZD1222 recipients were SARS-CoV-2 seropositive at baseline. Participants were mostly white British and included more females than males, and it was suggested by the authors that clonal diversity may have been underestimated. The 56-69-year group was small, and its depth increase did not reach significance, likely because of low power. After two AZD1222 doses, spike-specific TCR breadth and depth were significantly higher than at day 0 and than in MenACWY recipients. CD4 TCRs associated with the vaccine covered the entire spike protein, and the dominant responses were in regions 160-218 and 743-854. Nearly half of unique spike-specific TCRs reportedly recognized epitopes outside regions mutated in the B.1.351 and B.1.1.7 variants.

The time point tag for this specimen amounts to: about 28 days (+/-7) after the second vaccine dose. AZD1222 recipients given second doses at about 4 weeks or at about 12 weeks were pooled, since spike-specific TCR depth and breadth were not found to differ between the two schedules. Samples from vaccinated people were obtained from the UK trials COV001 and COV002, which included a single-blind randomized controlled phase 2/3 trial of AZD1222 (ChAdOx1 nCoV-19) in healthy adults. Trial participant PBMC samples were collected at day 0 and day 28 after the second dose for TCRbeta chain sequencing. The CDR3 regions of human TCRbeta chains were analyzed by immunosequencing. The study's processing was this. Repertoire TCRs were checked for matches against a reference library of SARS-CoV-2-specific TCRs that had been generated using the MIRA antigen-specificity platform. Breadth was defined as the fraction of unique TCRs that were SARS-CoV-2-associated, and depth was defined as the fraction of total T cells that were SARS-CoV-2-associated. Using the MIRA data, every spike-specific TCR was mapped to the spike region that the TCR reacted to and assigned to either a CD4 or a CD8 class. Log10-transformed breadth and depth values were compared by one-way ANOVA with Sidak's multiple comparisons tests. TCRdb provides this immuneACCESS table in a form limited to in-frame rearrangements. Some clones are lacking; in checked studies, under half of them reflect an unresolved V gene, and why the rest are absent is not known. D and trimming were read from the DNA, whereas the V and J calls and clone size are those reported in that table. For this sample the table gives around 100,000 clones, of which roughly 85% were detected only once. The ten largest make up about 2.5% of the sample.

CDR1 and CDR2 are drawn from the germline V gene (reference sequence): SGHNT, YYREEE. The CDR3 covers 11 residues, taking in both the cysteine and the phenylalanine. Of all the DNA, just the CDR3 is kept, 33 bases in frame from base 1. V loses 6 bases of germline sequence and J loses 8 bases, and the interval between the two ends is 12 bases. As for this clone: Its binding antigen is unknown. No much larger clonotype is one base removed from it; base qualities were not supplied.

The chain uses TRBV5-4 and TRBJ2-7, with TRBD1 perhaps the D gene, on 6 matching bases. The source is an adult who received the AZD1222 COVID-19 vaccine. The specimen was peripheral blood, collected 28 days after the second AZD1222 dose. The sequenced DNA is TGTGCCAGCACCGCCAGGGGTAAGCAGTACTTC. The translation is CASTARGKQYF.